This T cell receptor beta chain originates from a study of T cells after yellow fever vaccination. TCRdb re-analysed the 5' RACE reads in MiXCR, keeping a single row per CDR3 protein. The repertoire consists of 100,000 to 150,000 distinct CDR3 sequences, with roughly 6.8% occurring once and the leading ten covering approximately 3%. This CDR3 has 15 residues. Germline values: CDR1 SGHRS, CDR2 YFSETQ. V was shortened by 5 bases and J by 0 bases, with 14 bases between the two germline ends. This sequence originates from a man between 18 and 29 years old who received the YFV17D yellow fever vaccine. The sample here was CD4+ T cells sorted from PBMCs, taken 35 to 50 days after the first yellow fever vaccination. J is TRBJ2-5 and V is TRBV5-1; D remains unclear. CDR3 DNA sequence: TGCGCCAGCAGATTTACCGTCGGAGACCAAGAGACCCAGTACTTC. Its translation: CASRFTVGDQETQYF.